These T cell receptor beta chains were read from a single sample in a study of post-analysis software for immune sequencing data. TCRdb recomputed calls from the PCR reads with MiXCR, one row per CDR3 protein. The sample shows around 770,000 distinct CDR3 sequences, 46% of them seen only once. The sequenced sample consisted of blood. The receptors here all came from a girl aged 5 to 17 with multiple sclerosis. The CDR3 runs from the conserved cysteine through the conserved F or W. Each record gives: V gene, D gene, clone size, J gene, CDR3 protein, CDR3 DNA. The D gene is left open where the match is weak. The listing skips clone size in some rows; elsewhere it reads once, few, many or a size class.

TRBV3-1	TRBD2	.	TRBJ2-5	CASSQGISGAYF	TGTGCCAGCAGCCAAGGGATTAGCGGGGCGTACTTC
TRBV3-1	.	.	TRBJ2-2	CASSQGGSRTGELFF	TGTGCCAGCAGCCAAGGTGGGAGCCGTACCGGGGAGCTGTTTTTT
TRBV15	TRBD2	few	TRBJ2-7	CATSSRTSGTPSYEQYF	TGTGCCACCAGCAGCAGGACTAGCGGGACCCCCTCCTACGAGCAGTACTTC
TRBV18	TRBD1	.	TRBJ2-7	CASSPKGQSYEQYF	TGTGCCAGCTCACCGAAGGGACAGTCCTACGAGCAGTACTTC
TRBV7-3	.	.	TRBJ2-1	CASSFRRDDEQFF	TGTGCCAGCAGCTTCCGTCGGGACGATGAGCAGTTCTTC
TRBV7-9	TRBD1	.	TRBJ2-7	CASSSPPGTGGYEQYF	TGTGCCAGCAGCTCACCGCCCGGGACAGGGGGTTATGAGCAGTACTTC
TRBV7-9	.	.	TRBJ2-7	CASTDGRGAAYEQYF	TGTGCCAGCACCGACGGCAGGGGGGCCGCCTACGAGCAGTACTTC
TRBV14	TRBD2	once	TRBJ2-5	CASSQDPRGGETQYF	TGTGCCAGCAGCCAAGATCCCCGGGGAGGGGAGACCCAGTACTTC
TRBV4-1	.	few	TRBJ2-1	CASSQAVNNEQFF	TGCGCCAGCAGCCAAGCAGTTAACAATGAGCAGTTCTTC
TRBV30	TRBD1	.	TRBJ1-6	CAWRLDRSSYNSPLHF	TGTGCCTGGAGATTGGACAGGAGCTCCTATAATTCACCCCTCCACTTT
TRBV6-6	.	few	TRBJ2-5	CASSWLTVMAAQETQYF	TGTGCCAGCAGTTGGTTGACCGTCATGGCGGCGCAAGAGACCCAGTACTTC
TRBV7-8	.	.	TRBJ2-1	CASSPRGRSSYNEQFF	TGTGCCAGCAGCCCCCGTGGCAGGAGCTCCTACAATGAGCAGTTCTTC
TRBV28	.	.	TRBJ2-3	CASRSSPGADTQYF	TGTGCCAGCAGGTCTAGCCCCGGGGCAGATACGCAGTATTTT
TRBV6-6	TRBD2	.	TRBJ2-1	CASSYSGTSGSEQFF	TGTGCCAGCAGTTACTCCGGGACTAGCGGGTCTGAGCAGTTCTTC
TRBV27	TRBD2	.	TRBJ2-7	CASSLMAGGAPNEQYF	TGTGCCAGCAGTTTAATGGCGGGAGGGGCCCCGAACGAGCAGTACTTC
TRBV11-2	.	.	TRBJ1-2	CASSLRTGDYGYTF	TGTGCCAGCAGTTTAAGGACCGGAGACTATGGCTACACCTTC
TRBV5-5	.	.	TRBJ2-3	CASSLDWGLSTDTQYF	TGTGCCAGCAGCTTGGATTGGGGTCTCAGCACAGATACGCAGTATTTT
TRBV6-5	TRBD2	.	TRBJ2-1	CASNGGSSYNEQFF	TGTGCCAGCAACGGGGGGAGCTCCTACAATGAGCAGTTCTTC
TRBV6-5	.	.	TRBJ1-2	CASSYSRSLYGYTF	TGTGCCAGCAGTTACTCGAGGTCCCTCTATGGCTACACCTTC
TRBV20-1	.	.	TRBJ1-5	CSARGVWNQPQHF	TGCAGTGCTAGAGGAGTCTGGAATCAGCCCCAGCATTTT
TRBV15	.	.	TRBJ2-1	CATSWSSYNEQFF	TGTGCCACCAGTTGGAGCTCCTACAATGAGCAGTTCTTC
TRBV6-5	.	few	TRBJ2-1	CASSRRTVGNEQFF	TGTGCCAGCAGTCGGCGGACTGTAGGCAATGAGCAGTTCTTC
TRBV13	TRBD1	.	TRBJ1-2	CASSLDLDRADYGYTF	TGTGCCAGCAGCTTAGACTTGGACAGGGCTGACTATGGCTACACCTTC
TRBV28	.	.	TRBJ2-7	CASSSGGQWPSNEQYF	TGTGCCAGCAGTTCGGGTGGGCAGTGGCCCTCCAACGAGCAGTACTTC
TRBV28	.	.	TRBJ2-3	CASTTSTDTQYF	TGTGCCAGTACCACTAGCACAGATACGCAGTATTTT
TRBV6-6	.	once	TRBJ2-5	CASRSKGRVETQYF	TGTGCCAGCAGGAGCAAGGGGCGTGTGGAGACCCAGTACTTC
TRBV12-3/TRBV12-4	TRBD1	once	TRBJ1-1	CASRASGTGKGTEAFF	TGTGCCAGCAGGGCATCCGGGACAGGGAAGGGCACTGAAGCTTTCTTT
TRBV7-9	TRBD1	.	TRBJ2-7	CASSFLGQLYEQYF	TGTGCCAGCAGCTTCCTGGGACAGCTCTACGAGCAGTACTTC
TRBV3-1	.	once	TRBJ2-1	CATSGASSYNEQFF	TGTGCCACGTCGGGCGCGAGCTCCTACAATGAGCAGTTCTTC
TRBV29-1	TRBD2	few	TRBJ2-1	CSERLAGAYNEQFF	TGCAGCGAACGACTAGCGGGAGCCTACAATGAGCAGTTCTTC
TRBV6-6	.	few	TRBJ2-3	CASTPGGRVDTQYF	TGTGCCAGCACCCCCGGAGGGCGCGTAGATACGCAGTATTTT
TRBV7-9	.	few	TRBJ2-3	CASSSGLNTQYF	TGTGCCAGCAGCTCGGGGCTTAATACGCAGTATTTT
TRBV12-3/TRBV12-4	.	.	TRBJ2-5	CASTQGRTNETQYF	TGTGCCAGCACCCAAGGACGCACTAATGAGACCCAGTACTTC
TRBV20-1	.	.	TRBJ2-7	CSATTRREQYF	TGCAGTGCTACCACTCGTCGCGAGCAGTACTTC
TRBV6-6	TRBD2	.	TRBJ2-3	CASSYPGLAAVPDTQYF	TGTGCCAGCAGTTACCCAGGACTAGCGGCCGTCCCAGATACGCAGTATTTT
TRBV12-3/TRBV12-4	TRBD2	few	TRBJ2-7	CASSLGRSGSDEQYF	TGTGCCAGCAGCCTCGGCAGGAGCGGGAGTGACGAGCAGTACTTC
TRBV7-6	TRBD1	few	TRBJ2-7	CASSLNPYRDRGYEQYF	TGTGCCAGCAGCTTAAACCCCTACCGGGACAGGGGCTACGAGCAGTACTTC
TRBV27	TRBD2	.	TRBJ2-7	CASSWREGPYNEQYF	TGTGCCAGCAGTTGGCGGGAGGGCCCTTACAATGAGCAGTACTTC
TRBV7-2	.	once	TRBJ2-1	CASSLDLVSQFF	TGTGCCAGCAGCTTAGATCTAGTCTCACAGTTCTTC
TRBV27	.	.	TRBJ1-2	CAGSPTMSPGYGYTF	TGTGCCGGCAGTCCCACGATGAGCCCCGGCTATGGCTACACCTTC
TRBV12-3/TRBV12-4	.	.	TRBJ2-5	CASSPILKTDRGETQYF	TGTGCCAGCAGCCCGATCCTCAAGACAGATCGCGGGGAGACCCAGTACTTC
TRBV29-1	TRBD2	.	TRBJ2-1	CSVVTSRNEQFF	TGCAGCGTAGTGACTAGCCGGAATGAGCAGTTCTTC